This T cell receptor (beta chain) was sequenced during a study of cytomegalovirus exposure and HLA in healthy donors. Note on this clone: The junction departs from germline at one end; a sequencing error may be responsible.

As for the donors, each was a healthy bone marrow donor. Both 60 Vbeta primers and 13 Jbeta primers went into the PCR. The assay was immunoSEQ multiplex PCR, and TCRdb's table has in-frame clones only and misses some. Of roughly 130,000 clones in the sample, 84% are singletons; the top ten hold 2.5% to 3%. This receptor was identified in a woman aged 18-29 years in good health and CMV-seropositive. Material for sequencing was PBMCs.

The CDR3 spells CASGSDQPQHF. CDR3 DNA: TGTGCCAGCGGTAGCGATCAGCCCCAGCATTTT. The chain has TRBV25-1 and TRBJ1-5; no firm D call. From germline, CDR1 is MGHDK and CDR2 SYGVNS. This CDR3 contains 11 residues.